Following are 21 T cell receptor beta chains from one sample sequenced in a study of blood T cells in healthy people across ages. It was with a sample-barcoded 5' primer and a J-beta primer mix that a second PCR of roughly 7 to 11 cycles was run. TCRdb re-called the 5' RACE reads with MiXCR, one entry per CDR3 protein. The sample lists some 790,000 distinct CDR3 sequences; 29% were seen once. The sequenced material came from blood. These receptors were collected from an elderly woman in good health.

The table lists this clonotype with a few counts. A single base separates this from a much larger clone, so it may be a read error. The J gene is TRBJ2-1, the V gene TRBV28; 10 nucleotides line up with TRBD2. The last part of the DNA fits TRBJ2-7 better; the J call may be wrong. Per the germline V gene, CDR1 is MDHEN and CDR2 is SYDVKM. The CDR3 spans 14 residues. The CDR3 region is CASQRGGSYNEQYF. CDR3 coding DNA: TGTGCCAGTCAGCGGGGGGGGTCCTACAATGAGCAGTACTTC.

The table lists this clonotype with a count of one. This sequence joins TRBV7-2 and TRBJ2-3; 11 nucleotides align to TRBD2. J lost 7 bases, V lost 1 base, and 7 bases had no gene match. Germline V gene lookup returns CDR1 SGHTA and CDR2 FQGNSA. This CDR3 spans 16 amino acids. The CDR3: CASSLGGSGGANTQYF. DNA for the CDR3: TGTGCCAGCAGCTTAGGGGGTAGCGGGGGGGCGAATACGCAGTATTTT.

This chain connects TRBV2 to TRBJ2-1; 8 nucleotides line up with TRBD2. CDR3 length: 16 residues. J gave up 9 bases and V 10 bases, and 20 bases lay outside the gene matches. Germline V gene data show CDR1 as SNHLY and CDR2 as FYNNEI. The CDR3 nucleotides are TGTGCCACCTATAAACCGGGACTAGGGTCTGGGTCTGAGCAGTTCTTC. Amino acid sequence: CATYKPGLGSGSEQFF.

Ten or more counts support this clonotype. V gene TRBV28 combines with J gene TRBJ2-7, with unresolved D. With 7 bases removed from V and 0 bases from J, the gap between germline ends came to 13 bases. Germline V gene lookup returns CDR1 MDHEN and CDR2 SYDVKM. This CDR3 is built from 14 residues. CDR3 bases: TGTGCCAGCAATCCTGGGCGTAACTCCTACGAGCAGTACTTC. It yields the protein CASNPGRNSYEQYF. Full variable domain (outside the CDR3, taken from reference TRBV28 and TRBJ2-7): DVKVTQSSRYLVKRTGEKVFLECVQDMDHENMFWYRQDPGLGLRLIYFSYDVKMKEKGDIPEGYSVSREKKERFSLILESASTNQTSMYLCASNPGRNSYEQYFGPGTRLTVT.

This rearrangement joins TRBV28 to TRBJ1-1; D call uncertain. Germline CDR1 is MDHEN and CDR2 is SYDVKM. The length of the CDR3 is 12 residues. V was shortened by 10 bases and J by 0 bases, with 9 bases between the two germline ends. The CDR3 loop reads CATRRMNTEAFF. DNA for the CDR3: TGTGCCACTCGCAGGATGAACACTGAAGCTTTCTTT. The full variable domain, its missing parts supplied by reference TRBV28 and TRBJ1-1, is DVKVTQSSRYLVKRTGEKVFLECVQDMDHENMFWYRQDPGLGLRLIYFSYDVKMKEKGDIPEGYSVSREKKERFSLILESASTNQTSMYLCATRRMNTEAFFGQGTRLTVV.

In this sample, this clonotype turned up many times. V gene TRBV6-2 or TRBV6-3 combines with J gene TRBJ1-2, with D possibly matching TRBD1 (6 bases). Trimming removed 2 bases from V and 6 bases from J, with 13 bases in between. The germline V gene has CDR1 MNHEY and CDR2 SVGEGT. CDR3 length equals 14 residues. The CDR3 coding sequence is TGTGCCAGCAGTTACCGCCCGGGGGCGGATGGCTACACCTTC. Translated: CASSYRPGADGYTF.

This clonotype has ten or more counts. The CDR3 loop is CASSYQGGASGYTF. In nucleotides, the CDR3 is TGTGCCAGCAGCTATCAAGGGGGCGCGAGTGGCTACACCTTC. The J gene is TRBJ1-2, the V gene TRBV7-9; 7 nucleotides agree with TRBD1. V was clipped by 4 bases and J by 7 bases; unmatched bases: 9. CDR3 length: 14 amino acids. Looked up from germline, CDR1 is SEHNR and CDR2 is FQNEAQ (reference sequence).

As regards this clonotype: A much larger clone is a single base away; this may be a read error. The CDR3 DNA follows: TGTGCCAGCAGCGGCAGGGAGAGCTCCTACAATGAGCAGTTCTTC. Translated: CASSGRESSYNEQFF. The chain has TRBV7-2 and TRBJ2-1; the D call may be TRBD1 or TRBD2 (5 bases each). CDR1 and CDR2 from the germline V gene are SGHTA and FQGNSA. V gave up 5 bases and J gave up 0 bases, with 11 bases separating them. This CDR3 region has 15 residues.

This clonotype turned up a few times. The genes are TRBV28 and TRBJ1-4, with D perhaps TRBD1 (5 bases). The CDR3 consists of 15 residues. Trimming pared 3 bases from V and 6 bases from J, leaving 14 bases between. CDR1 is MDHEN, CDR2 SYDVKM, per germline. The CDR3 loop reads CASSFQGQNYEKLFF. In nucleotides, the CDR3 is TGTGCCAGCAGTTTTCAGGGTCAAAATTATGAAAAACTGTTTTTT.

Worth noting for this clonotype: Given a much more abundant clone one base away, this may be a read error. The rearrangement links TRBV6-2 or TRBV6-3 to TRBJ2-4, with D possibly matching TRBD1 (6 bases). The better agreement between TRBJ2-7 and the DNA end casts doubt on the J call. Germline loops: CDR1 MNHEY, CDR2 SVGEGT. The CDR3 is made up of 14 amino acids. CDR3 region: CAGSYRGQIYEQYF. The CDR3 DNA reads TGTGCCGGCAGTTACAGAGGACAGATCTACGAGCAGTACTTC.

About this clonotype: This may come from a read error, since a much larger clone is one base off. The chain carries TRBV4-3 and TRBJ1-2; 8 bases are a match to TRBD1. This CDR3 has 17 amino acids. Per the germline V gene, CDR1 is LGHNA and CDR2 is YSLEER. The CDR3 bases are TGCGCCAGCGGCCAAGATTTTTTACAGGGGGGGTTCTATGGCTACACCTTC. This sequence encodes CASGQDFLQGGFYGYTF.

This clonotype was picked up many times. This chain links TRBV4-3 with TRBJ2-3; 9 bases fit TRBD2. Germline trimming cut 5 bases from V and 3 bases from J; bases unmatched to any gene: 9. CDR1 and CDR2 (germline): LGHNA, YSLEER. The CDR3 consists of 16 residues. CDR3 loop: CASSYTLAGVTDTQYF. The CDR3 DNA reads as TGCGCCAGCAGCTACACCTTAGCGGGGGTGACAGATACGCAGTATTTT.

This clonotype was picked up many times. The rearrangement links TRBV5-4 to TRBJ2-1, with TRBD2 identical over 7 bases. Germline trimming cut 0 bases from V and 10 bases from J; bases unmatched to any gene: 4. The CDR3 has 13 residues. The germline V gene has CDR1 SGHNT and CDR2 YYREEE (reference sequence). The CDR3 is CASSLGLAREQFF. Here the CDR3 DNA reads TGTGCCAGCAGCTTGGGACTAGCCCGGGAGCAGTTCTTC. The variable domain in full, completed from reference TRBV5-4 and TRBJ2-1, reads ETGVTQSPTHLIKTRGQQVTLRCSSQSGHNTVSWYQQALGQGPQFIFQYYREEENGRGNFPPRFSGLQFPNYSSELNVNALELDDSALYLCASSLGLAREQFFGPGTRLTVL.

This clonotype was picked up a small number of times. The chain is built from TRBV6-2 or TRBV6-3 and TRBJ1-2; no reliable D call. Germline V gives CDR1 MNHEY, CDR2 SVGEGT. Between the trimmed V and J ends, which lost 6 bases and 4 bases, there was a span of 15 bases. The CDR3 consists of 14 residues. CDR3 region: CASRDGRILYGYTF. In DNA, the CDR3 is TGTGCCAGCAGGGACGGACGGATACTCTATGGCTACACCTTC.

This clonotype appeared a few times. The CDR3 region is CASSLGQFPSGANVLTF. DNA for the CDR3: TGTGCCAGCAGCTTAGGACAGTTCCCATCTGGGGCCAACGTCCTGACTTTC. V usage is TRBV7-3 and J usage is TRBJ2-6; the D gene is possibly TRBD1 (6 bases). Trimming removed 2 bases at V and 1 base at J, with 12 bases between. The germline CDR1 and CDR2 sequences are SGHTA and FQGTGA. This CDR3 is 17 amino acids long.

This clonotype was found many times. The chain links TRBV12-3 or TRBV12-4 to TRBJ2-5; TRBD1 matches 8 bases. V dropped 3 bases and J dropped 4; count of bases not matched to a gene: 4. The CDR3 consists of 14 residues. In nucleotides, the CDR3 is TGTGCCAGCAGTTTTCTGGGACAGGCAGAGACCCAGTACTTC. This codes for CASSFLGQAETQYF.

This sequence joins TRBV5-4 and TRBJ2-3, with TRBD1 as a possible D gene (5 bases). CDR1 is SGHNT, CDR2 YYREEE, per germline (reference sequence). Trimming left V 4 bases short and J 6 bases short, with 18 bases between. There are 15 residues in the CDR3. CDR3 amino acids: CASSRKTALRDTQYF. CDR3 sequence (DNA): TGTGCCAGCAGCCGAAAGACAGCTCTAAGGGATACGCAGTATTTT.

This clonotype was seen only a few times. This rearrangement joins TRBV5-1 to TRBJ2-2; TRBD1 matches at 11 bases. J lost 4 bases, V lost 7 bases, and 3 bases had no gene match. The CDR3 consists of 14 residues. Per the germline V gene, CDR1 is SGHRS and CDR2 is YFSETQ. The CDR3 nucleotides are TGCGCCAGCGGACAGGGGGCTGGCACCGGGGAGCTGTTTTTT. Translating gives CASGQGAGTGELFF.

This clonotype is a singleton in its sample. The V call is TRBV5-1, the J call TRBJ2-3; tentatively, D is TRBD2 (6 bases). CDR3 length equals 15 residues. Between the trimmed V and J ends, which lost 5 bases and 2 bases, there was a span of 15 bases. From germline, CDR1 is SGHRS and CDR2 YFSETQ. The CDR3 DNA sequence: TGCGCCAGCAGGGGACTGTCCCCCTTCACAGATACGCAGTATTTT. As protein: CASRGLSPFTDTQYF.

In the case of this clonotype: A much larger clone lies one base from this, so it may be a read error. The rearrangement joins TRBV5-1 to TRBJ2-7, with 7 bases lining up with TRBD1. This CDR3 contains 14 residues. Trimming cost V 2 bases and J 7 bases; bases outside gene matches: 9. Germline CDR1 SGHRS, CDR2 YFSETQ. This chain's CDR3 is CASSFATGYNEQYF. CDR3 coding DNA: TGCGCCAGCAGCTTTGCGACAGGGTATAATGAGCAGTACTTC.

This clonotype has only one observation. The CDR3 loop reads CASRARDTDTQYF. DNA of the CDR3: TGTGCCAGTAGGGCCCGGGACACAGATACGCAGTATTTT. The rearrangement joins TRBV19 to TRBJ2-3, with D tentatively TRBD2 (5 bases). V was clipped by 6 bases and J by 2 bases, with 9 bases between them. The CDR3 extends over 13 amino acids. Germline CDR1 reads LNHDA; CDR2 reads SQIVND (reference sequence).